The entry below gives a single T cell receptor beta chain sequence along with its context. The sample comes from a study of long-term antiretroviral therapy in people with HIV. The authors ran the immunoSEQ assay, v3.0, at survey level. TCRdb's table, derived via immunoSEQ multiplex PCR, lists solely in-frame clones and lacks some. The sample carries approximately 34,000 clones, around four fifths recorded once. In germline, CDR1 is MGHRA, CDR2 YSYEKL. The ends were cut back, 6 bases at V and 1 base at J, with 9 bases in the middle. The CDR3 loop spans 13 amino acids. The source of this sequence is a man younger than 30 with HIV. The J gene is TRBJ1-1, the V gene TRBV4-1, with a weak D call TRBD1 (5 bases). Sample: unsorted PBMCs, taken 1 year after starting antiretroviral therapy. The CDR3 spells CASRGLGNTEAFF. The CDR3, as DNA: TGCGCCAGCAGGGGGCTTGGGAACACTGAAGCTTTCTTT.